This T cell receptor beta chain was observed in a study of blood T cell repertoires in COVID-19. In the study overall: The samples span acute and convalescent COVID-19 from the United States, Italy and Spain. Sources were T cells, B-cell-depleted T cells, or PBMCs; the material itself was cDNA or gDNA.

A word on this clone: Other DNA sequences within the sample encode an identical CDR3.

Germline CDR1 SGDLS, CDR2 YYNGEE. Trimming took 0 bases from V and 0 from J, leaving 7 bases between them. The CDR3 runs to 14 residues. In the original workflow: Quantification of nucleated cells was approximated via reference gene primer amplification. Some clones are missing from TCRdb's copy, which holds only in-frame ones; the method was immunoSEQ multiplex PCR. The DNA was the basis for D and trimming; V, J and clone size are from that table. The table has about 120,000 clones, approximately 89% seen once. The specimen was peripheral blood. The TCR sequence derives from a woman aged 65 to 85 with COVID-19, enrolled during active disease. The chain uses TRBV9 and TRBJ2-7; no firm D call. The CDR3 reads CASSVVPSSYEQYF. CDR3 DNA sequence: TGTGCCAGCAGCGTAGTCCCGAGCTCCTACGAGCAGTACTTC.